A selection of T cell receptor beta chains follows, all from one sample in a study of CD8+ T cells in alopecia areata. Measured with immunoSEQ multiplex PCR; TCRdb has only the in-frame clones, and not every one. This repertoire shows around 120,000 clones, 30% to 40% found once; its top ten account for 2.5% to 3.5%. Sequencing used CD4+ T cells sorted from blood. Receptors were obtained from a human donor with alopecia areata. Both conserved end residues are part of each CDR3. D genes are given only for firm matches. Clone size is shown for a subset of rows, as once, few, many or a class of expanded clone.

d_gene	v_gene	abundance	j_gene	len	CDR3aa	CDR3nt
.	TRBV2	.	TRBJ2-7	15	CASSEMGQFGDEQYF	TGTGCCAGCAGTGAGATGGGGCAGTTTGGGGACGAGCAGTACTTC
.	TRBV23-1	few	TRBJ2-3	16	CASNVEGDMGTDTQYF	TGCGCCAGCAATGTAGAGGGGGACATGGGCACAGATACGCAGTATTTT
TRBD2	TRBV7-2	.	TRBJ2-5	16	CASLRTSGSGGETQYF	TGTGCCAGCTTACGGACTAGCGGGAGTGGAGGAGAGACCCAGTACTTC
.	TRBV7-2	.	TRBJ1-5	13	CASSQKADKPQHF	TGTGCCAGCAGCCAGAAGGCCGATAAGCCCCAGCATTTT
.	TRBV29-1	.	TRBJ1-1	12	CSVSTLNTEAFF	TGCAGCGTATCGACACTAAACACTGAAGCTTTCTTT
TRBD1	TRBV7-9	.	TRBJ2-5	14	CASSFDRGEETQYF	TGTGCCAGCAGCTTTGACAGGGGAGAGGAGACCCAGTACTTC
TRBD1	TRBV15	once	TRBJ2-1	16	CATSRDDRGRYNEQFF	TGTGCCACCAGCAGAGATGACAGGGGGCGGTACAATGAGCAGTTCTTC
TRBD2	TRBV28	.	TRBJ2-3	14	CASSPAGAADTQYF	TGTGCCAGCAGCCCAGCGGGGGCGGCAGATACGCAGTATTTT
.	TRBV7-9	few	TRBJ2-1	14	CASSQSSSYNEQFF	TGTGCCAGCAGCCAGTCCAGCTCCTACAATGAGCAGTTCTTC
TRBD1	TRBV6-6	.	TRBJ2-7	15	CASSSTGTGPYEQYF	TGTGCCAGCAGTAGCACCGGGACAGGGCCCTACGAGCAGTACTTC
.	TRBV5-4	.	TRBJ1-6	15	CASSSQGGENSPLHF	TGTGCCAGCAGTTCACAAGGGGGAGAGAATTCACCCCTCCACTTT
.	TRBV29-1	.	TRBJ2-1	12	CSATGSYNEQFF	TGCAGCGCTACGGGGTCCTACAATGAGCAGTTCTTC
.	TRBV28	few	TRBJ1-2	14	CASSWGSEIYGYTF	TGTGCCAGCAGTTGGGGGTCGGAGATTTATGGCTACACCTTC
TRBD1	TRBV5-1	few	TRBJ2-5	15	CASSLGQGYRETQYF	TGCGCCAGCAGCTTGGGACAGGGATACAGGGAGACCCAGTACTTC
.	TRBV29-1	.	TRBJ2-3	12	CSVPNNPATQYF	TGCAGCGTTCCCAATAACCCTGCTACGCAGTATTTT
TRBD1	TRBV29-1	.	TRBJ2-7	12	CSVEGQSYEQYF	TGCAGCGTTGAGGGACAGTCCTACGAGCAGTACTTC
.	TRBV14	many	TRBJ2-6	15	CASSLQGAGANVLTF	TGTGCCAGCAGCCTACAGGGAGCTGGGGCCAACGTCCTGACTTTC
TRBD1	TRBV7-2	.	TRBJ2-7	14	CASSPRDRGSKQYF	TGTGCCAGCAGCCCCCGGGACAGGGGCTCAAAGCAGTACTTC
.	TRBV5-1	.	TRBJ1-2	11	CASALGDGYTF	TGCGCCAGCGCTCTGGGGGATGGCTACACCTTC
.	TRBV19	few	TRBJ2-3	13	CASSSPYRDTQYF	TGTGCCAGTAGTTCTCCTTATCGGGATACGCAGTATTTT
TRBD1	TRBV28	.	TRBJ2-1	11	CASSAGQGKFF	TGTGCCAGCAGTGCCGGACAGGGGAAGTTCTTC
TRBD1	TRBV30	once	TRBJ2-7	13	CAGNRDSNYEQYF	TGTGCCGGCAACCGGGACAGTAACTACGAGCAGTACTTC
.	TRBV7-9	.	TRBJ2-5	12	CASSSLGETQYF	TGTGCCAGCAGCTCCTTGGGTGAGACCCAGTACTTC
.	TRBV28	.	TRBJ2-7	13	CASTLDGAHEQYF	TGTGCCAGCACCCTAGACGGGGCCCACGAGCAGTACTTC
.	TRBV10-3	few	TRBJ2-3	15	CAISELGGRTDTQYF	TGTGCCATCAGTGAACTAGGGGGGAGGACAGATACGCAGTATTTT
.	TRBV7-2	many	TRBJ1-5	12	CASSLSNQPQHF	TGTGCCAGCAGCCTCTCCAATCAGCCCCAGCATTTT